Below, 24 T cell receptor beta chains from the same sample are listed, as sequenced in a study of T-cell memory formation after mild COVID-19 (dated by TCRdb to the early 2020s). Libraries were made using 5' RACE. Sequencing relied on an Illumina NovaSeq 6000. TCRdb redid the processing of the public reads, applying fastp at Q25 and MiXCR, and retained in-frame beta chains. When rows share a CDR3 protein, they turn into one entry using the most common DNA and genes. Within this sample are about 400,000 distinct CDR3 sequences, with less than 25% of them counted one time only. Of the sample, approximately 14% is held by the ten largest clones. Sequenced sample: PBMCs or a T cell subset sorted from them (not recorded which). These receptors all come from an adult woman who had mild COVID-19 (a few samples of this study predate the infection). The sample titles of this study are shuffled in the database, so cell type and time point are left out; the donor was told from shared clones.

The sample holds a few counts of this clonotype. The chain carries TRBV24-1 and TRBJ2-2; 8 bases match TRBD1. The germline gives CDR1 KGHDR, CDR2 SFDVKD. This CDR3 spans 16 amino acids. V lost 4 bases to trimming and J lost 1 base; unmatched junction nucleotides: 4. The CDR3 DNA is TGTGCCACCAGTGACATTGGGACAGGGAACACCGGGGAGCTGTTTTTT. Protein sequence: CATSDIGTGNTGELFF.

This clonotype has only a few counts. This rearrangement joins TRBV11-3 to TRBJ2-3, with D tentatively TRBD1 or TRBD2 (5 bases each). The CDR3 consists of 13 residues. CDR1 and CDR2 (germline): SGHNT, YENEEA. Trimming took off 5 bases at V and 1 base at J, with 7 bases between the two ends. The DNA for the CDR3 is TGTGCCAGCAGCAAGGGACGCACAGATACGCAGTATTTT. Amino acid sequence: CASSKGRTDTQYF.

This chain connects TRBV2 to TRBJ2-3, with D perhaps TRBD2 (6 bases). The germline CDR1 and CDR2 sequences are SNHLY and FYNNEI. V lost 3 bases and J lost 5, with 12 bases in between. The CDR3 has 14 amino acids. CDR3 protein: CASSDLGRQDTQYF. The DNA for the CDR3 is TGTGCCAGCAGTGATCTGGGGAGGCAAGATACGCAGTATTTT.

The genes are TRBV6-5 and TRBJ1-4; 8 nucleotides match TRBD1. The CDR3 extends over 14 amino acids. V lost 4 bases to trimming and J lost 8 bases; unmatched junction nucleotides: 6. Germline lookup yields CDR1 MNHEY and CDR2 SVGAGI. CDR3 sequence: CASSSGQGGEKLFF. DNA of the CDR3: TGTGCCAGCAGTTCAGGACAGGGTGGGGAAAAACTGTTTTTT.

This clonotype was seen only a few times. This rearrangement joins TRBV12-3 or TRBV12-4 to TRBJ2-3; 8 bases fit TRBD2. The junction had 5 bases not matched to a gene; V was cut back by 10 bases and J by 2 bases. The CDR3 is made up of 13 amino acids. The CDR3 DNA is TGTGCCACCGTGGGACTAGACACAGATACGCAGTATTTT. It translates to CATVGLDTDTQYF.

This clonotype was detected a few times. This rearrangement joins TRBV20-1 to TRBJ1-3; TRBD1 matches at 10 bases. Per germline, CDR1 DFQATT and CDR2 SNEGSKA (reference sequence). The CDR3 runs to 13 residues. Trimming took 5 bases from V and 3 from J; bases not matched to a gene: 1. For the CDR3, the DNA is TGCAGTGCTGACAGGGGGCATGGAAACACCATATATTTT. Translation: CSADRGHGNTIYF.

This clonotype was found a few times. V gene TRBV5-1 combines with J gene TRBJ2-1; TRBD2 aligns across 8 bases. The CDR3 is made up of 16 amino acids. Germline CDR1 and CDR2: SGHRS and YFSETQ. After removal of 3 bases from V and 1 base from J, the junction contained 6 bases not matched to a gene. CDR3 nucleotide sequence: TGCGCCAGCAGCTGGTCAGCGGGAGTGTCCTACAATGAGCAGTTCTTC. Protein sequence: CASSWSAGVSYNEQFF. Filled out from reference TRBV5-1 and TRBJ2-1, the complete variable domain reads KAGVTQTPRYLIKTRGQQVTLSCSPISGHRSVSWYQQTPGQGLQFLFEYFSETQRNKGNFPGRFSGRQFSNSRSEMNVSTLELGDSALYLCASSWSAGVSYNEQFFGPGTRLTVL.

In nucleotides, the CDR3 is TGCAGCGTTGAGTTCAGTGGAGTAGAGGAAAAACTGTTTTTT. Encoded protein: CSVEFSGVEEKLFF. The chain employs TRBV29-1 and TRBJ1-4; D gene uncertain. Trimming took off 3 bases at V and 8 bases at J, with 16 bases between the two ends. In germline, CDR1 is SQVTM, CDR2 ANQGSEA. The CDR3 is 14 residues long.

This clonotype was observed a handful of times. The chain carries TRBV2 and TRBJ1-2; 9 nucleotides line up with TRBD1. J was trimmed by 7 bases and V by 1 base; bases with no gene match: 4. CDR1 is SNHLY, CDR2 FYNNEI, per germline. This CDR3 contains 14 residues. The CDR3 nucleotides read TGTGCCAGCAGTGAAGGGACAGGGGCCTTTGGCTACACCTTC. This gives the protein CASSEGTGAFGYTF.

In its sample, this clonotype was seen a few times. This rearrangement joins TRBV28 to TRBJ2-3, with 11 nucleotides matching TRBD2. Trimming at V came to 5 bases and at J to 3 bases, leaving 7 bases not matched to a gene. Germline V lookup: CDR1 MDHEN, CDR2 SYDVKM. The CDR3 extends over 16 amino acids. CDR3 sequence reads: CASSPPASGGTDTQYF. CDR3 DNA sequence: TGTGCCAGCAGTCCCCCCGCTAGCGGGGGGACAGATACGCAGTATTTT.

This chain uses TRBV4-1 with TRBJ2-7; 12 bases are a match to TRBD2. The CDR3 extends over 15 amino acids. Germline values: CDR1 MGHRA, CDR2 YSYEKL. Trimming removed 0 bases from V and 6 bases from J; junction bases left unmatched: 3. The CDR3 here is CASSQEPGLAGEQYF. CDR3 coding DNA: TGCGCCAGCAGCCAAGAGCCGGGACTAGCGGGCGAGCAGTACTTC.

Only a few counts were recorded for this clonotype. An end of the junction does not agree with germline; a read error may underlie this. This CDR3 is CASSPQEGGLRNF. The DNA for the CDR3 is TGTGCCAGCAGCCCACAGGAAGGGGGGCTAAGGAATTTT. The chain employs TRBV3-1 and TRBJ2-3; D tentatively fits TRBD1 or TRBD2 (6 bases each). The CDR3 length is 13 residues. The germline CDR1 and CDR2 sequences are LGHDT and YNNKEL (reference sequence).

This chain connects TRBV15 to TRBJ1-3, with 8 bases that match TRBD1. Germline values: CDR1 LNHNV, CDR2 YYDKDF (reference sequence). Germline trimming cut 3 bases from V and 2 bases from J; bases unmatched to any gene: 0. The CDR3 extends over 14 amino acids. Here the CDR3 reads CATSRDRAGNTIYF. The CDR3 region has the DNA TGTGCCACCAGCAGGGACAGGGCTGGAAACACCATATATTTT.

V and J are TRBV2 and TRBJ1-1; unclear D gene. The germline V gene has CDR1 SNHLY and CDR2 FYNNEI. V was shortened by 6 bases and J by 3 bases, with 11 bases between the two germline ends. CDR3 length equals 13 residues. This CDR3 reads CASSGRSDTEAFF. In DNA, the CDR3 is TGTGCCAGCAGCGGGCGGTCCGACACTGAAGCTTTCTTT.

This clonotype was seen only a few times. J is TRBJ2-7 and V is TRBV4-3; D is possibly TRBD1 or TRBD2 (5 bases each). Trimming stripped 0 bases from V and 3 bases from J, with 15 bases between. The V gene's germline CDR1 is LGHNA and CDR2 YSLEER. This CDR3 contains 16 residues. In nucleotides, the CDR3 is TGCGCCAGCAGCCAAGAGACTAACAGGATTTTCTACGAGCAGTACTTC. Its translation: CASSQETNRIFYEQYF.

This clonotype was seen more than once but under ten times. The chain links TRBV12-3 or TRBV12-4 to TRBJ2-7; D is tentatively TRBD1 or TRBD2 (5 bases each). The CDR3 runs 15 residues. Trimming pared 6 bases from V and 2 bases from J, leaving 17 bases between. The CDR3 sequence: CASSPPDGAAYEQYF. Written as DNA, the CDR3 is TGTGCCAGCAGCCCACCCGACGGGGCGGCCTACGAGCAGTACTTC.

The chain couples TRBV7-9 to TRBJ2-5; D is possibly TRBD2 (5 bases). V shed 5 bases and J shed 1 base, with 17 bases lying between them. The CDR3 runs 16 residues. Germline lookup yields CDR1 SEHNR and CDR2 FQNEAQ (reference sequence). CDR3 coding DNA: TGTGCCAGCAGCCCGCTAGCCTTTGGGCCCCAAGAGACCCAGTACTTC. Translation: CASSPLAFGPQETQYF.

V gene TRBV29-1 combines with J gene TRBJ1-1; no clear D gene. Trimming pared 4 bases from V and 1 base from J, leaving 10 bases between. This CDR3 has 13 amino acids. Germline V gene data show CDR1 as SQVTM and CDR2 as ANQGSEA. The DNA of the CDR3 is TGCAGCGTTGTCGACGGCCAGAACACTGAAGCTTTCTTT. Translated, it gives CSVVDGQNTEAFF.

The chain's CDR3 is CASRFGTSGSYNEQFF. The DNA for the CDR3 is TGTGCAAGTCGCTTCGGGACTAGCGGCTCCTACAATGAGCAGTTCTTC. V and J are TRBV12-2 and TRBJ2-1; the D call in the table, TRBD2, was not verified against the DNA. TRBV12-2 is labeled a pseudogene. The CDR3 consists of 16 residues.

In this sample, this clonotype turned up many times. The chain recombines TRBV14 with TRBJ1-2, with no clear D. V lost 1 base and J 3 bases, leaving 6 bases between the germline ends. The CDR3 totals 13 residues. The germline V gene has CDR1 SGHDN and CDR2 FVKESK. As DNA, the CDR3 is TGTGCCAGCAGCCAAGTTTTGCACTATGGCTACACCTTC. It yields the protein CASSQVLHYGYTF.

This clonotype was seen only a few times. This chain joins TRBV20-1 and TRBJ2-7; D assignment may be TRBD1 or TRBD2 (5 bases each). CDR1 DFQATT and CDR2 SNEGSKA come from the germline V gene (reference sequence). V lost 0 bases and J 7 bases, leaving 19 bases between the germline ends. CDR3 size: 15 residues. Here the CDR3 reads CSARDPRDVHWEQYF. The CDR3 DNA follows: TGCAGTGCTAGAGACCCCCGGGACGTCCATTGGGAGCAGTACTTC.

J is TRBJ2-1 and V is TRBV18; D uncertain. The CDR3 consists of 13 residues. Germline values: CDR1 KGHSH, CDR2 LQKENI. Deletions cut 3 bases from V and 4 bases from J, with 7 bases between. CDR3 in amino acids: CASSPSQYNEQFF. DNA of the CDR3: TGTGCCAGCTCACCTTCACAGTACAATGAGCAGTTCTTC.

J is TRBJ2-5 and V is TRBV18, with a possible D match to TRBD2 (5 bases). This CDR3 has 13 amino acids. V lost 0 bases and J 4 bases, leaving 6 bases between the germline ends. CDR1 and CDR2 (germline): KGHSH, LQKENI. The CDR3 sequence: CASSPPAGETQYF. The DNA for the CDR3 is TGTGCCAGCTCACCACCGGCGGGAGAGACCCAGTACTTC.

This clonotype came up a few times. This sequence joins TRBV6-1 and TRBJ1-2, with 10 positions matching TRBD1. Germline-derived CDR1 and CDR2 are MNHNS and SASEGT. The CDR3 runs to 15 residues. Losses at the gene ends were 1 base for V and 4 bases for J; bases not matched to a gene: 3. The CDR3 protein is CASSEVGTGVYGYTF. CDR3 sequence (DNA): TGTGCCAGCAGTGAAGTCGGGACAGGGGTCTATGGCTACACCTTC.